This TCR beta chain was retrieved from a study of cytomegalovirus exposure and HLA in healthy donors. The study, taken as a whole, reports: Cytomegalovirus-associated TCR beta chains were listed, numbering 150 to 200.

To note about this clone: Its antigen is currently unknown. This sample includes further DNA sequences coding for the same CDR3.

TCRdb's table, derived via immunoSEQ multiplex PCR, lists solely in-frame clones and lacks some. Seen here are 200,000 or so clones, around 87% observed once, and the top ten hold about 2%. J was trimmed by 2 bases and V by 5 bases; bases with no gene match: 5. This CDR3 region has 14 residues. Germline V lookup: CDR1 SEHNR, CDR2 FQNEAQ (reference sequence). The sequence derives from a woman younger than 35 in good health and CMV-seropositive. What was sequenced was PBMCs. The chain joins TRBV7-9 to TRBJ1-1; 7 bases agree with TRBD1. The CDR3 nucleotides read TGTGCCAGCAGCCGCCAGGGGGGAAACACTGAAGCTTTCTTT. Translated, it gives CASSRQGGNTEAFF.